The following is a TCR beta chain sequence with its context. The antigen is not known. The source of the sample is a study of blood T cells in healthy people across ages. Study-wide points: With donor CMV status unknown, expanded clonotype changes were possibly confounded.

Primers used in a second PCR of about 7 to 12 cycles were a sample-barcoded 5' primer and a J-beta primer mix. Sequencing yielded, for each sample, at least 2.5 million paired-end reads carrying CDR3. TCRdb used MiXCR to reprocess the 5' RACE reads, holding one entry per CDR3 protein. The sample shows approximately 780,000 distinct CDR3 sequences, approximately 24% of them seen only once. The sample was also reused in another study, on T cells of mothers and their children. That paper notes: Biologically related mothers and children overlapped slightly more than unrelated pairs, a non-significant difference.

The material sequenced was blood. The TCR comes from a boy aged 5-17 years in good health.

CDR3 sequence: CASRGDEGRETQYF. The CDR3 DNA sequence: TGTGCCAGCAGGGGGGATGAGGGGAGGGAGACCCAGTACTTC. The V gene is TRBV2, the J gene TRBJ2-5; tentative D call: TRBD2 (6 bases). The length of the CDR3 is 14 residues. V lost 6 bases and J 5 bases, leaving 16 bases between the germline ends. Germline CDR1 SNHLY, CDR2 FYNNEI.